The rows below give T cell receptor beta chains drawn from one sample of a study of regulatory T cells in long-lasting Graves disease. A single record per CDR3 protein comes from TCRdb applying MiXCR to the multiplex PCR reads. The repertoire holds 440,000 or so distinct CDR3 sequences, with around 17% as singletons. This same sample was also part of a study on T cells in Graves' hyperthyroidism and ophthalmopathy.

Sequenced here: peripheral blood mononuclear cells (PBMCs), sampled at new diagnosis, from a patient treated with antithyroid drugs. Receptors were obtained from a woman aged 30 to 39 with Graves disease. CDR3s include the opening cysteine and the closing phenylalanine or tryptophan. D genes are given only for firm matches. Only some rows state a clone size, as once, few, many or a class for expanded clones.

j_call v_call d_call clone_size cdr3_nt cdr3_aa
TRBJ2-7 TRBV28 . few TGTGCCAGCAGTTTATACAGGGTCGAGCAGTACTTC CASSLYRVEQYF
TRBJ2-7 TRBV20-1 . many TGCAGTGCTAGAGGCCAGGCTAGCTTCTACGAGCAGTACTTC CSARGQASFYEQYF
TRBJ2-7 TRBV28 . many TGCGCCAGCAGCTTGGCCGTTGAGCAGTACTTC CASSLAVEQYF
TRBJ2-1 TRBV6-2/TRBV6-3 . many TGTGCCAGCAGTTACTCATCTAGCAATGAGCAGTTCTTC CASSYSSSNEQFF
TRBJ2-3 TRBV25-1 . . TGTGCCAGCAGTGAATGGGATGACGGCACAGATACGCAGTATTTT CASSEWDDGTDTQYF
TRBJ2-3 TRBV11-2 . many TGTGCCAGCAGCTTGGGTCTAAACACAGATACGCAGTATTTT CASSLGLNTDTQYF
TRBJ1-2 TRBV20-1 . . TGCAGTGCGCCCCCGGGGGACCAAGGAAATGGCTACACCTTC CSAPPGDQGNGYTF
TRBJ2-7 TRBV20-1 TRBD2 . TGCAGTGCTAGAGGTCCGGCTAGCGGGAGTTCCTACGAGCAGTACTTC CSARGPASGSSYEQYF
TRBJ2-5 TRBV7-9 . many TGTGCCAGCAGGCTCCTATCAGAGACCCAGTACTTC CASRLLSETQYF
TRBJ2-7 TRBV5-1 . many TGCGCCAGCAGCTTTAGGCAGGGGCAAAAGGCCTACGAGCAGTACTTC CASSFRQGQKAYEQYF
TRBJ1-6 TRBV28 . many TGTGCCAGCAGACCGGCAGCCTCCTATAATTCACCCCTCCACTTT CASRPAASYNSPLHF
TRBJ2-2 TRBV10-1 . few TGCGCCAGCAGTGAGTCAAGCACCGGGGAGCTGTTTTTT CASSESSTGELFF
TRBJ2-7 TRBV3-1 . many TGTGCCAGCAGCCAAGTTAATTACGAGCAGTACTTC CASSQVNYEQYF
TRBJ2-1 TRBV2 . many TGTGCCAGCAGTGAAAAGTGGAGCTCCTACAATGAGCAGTTCTTC CASSEKWSSYNEQFF
TRBJ1-1 TRBV7-8 . . TGTGCCAGCAGCCAGGACGGGGAATCCACTGAAGCTTTCTTT CASSQDGESTEAFF
TRBJ2-3 TRBV7-2 TRBD2 many TGTGCCAGCAGCTTAGAGCGGTGGGGCCCGACTAGCGGGAGGGTACACACAGATACGCAGTATTTT CASSLERWGPTSGRVHTDTQYF
TRBJ2-5 TRBV3-1 TRBD2 many TGTGCCAGCAGCCGCCCTAGCGGGAGTGGGGAGACCCAGTACTTC CASSRPSGSGETQYF
TRBJ2-1 TRBV27 . . TGTGCCAGCAGGCTCCACTCCTACAATGAGCAGTTCTTC CASRLHSYNEQFF
TRBJ1-2 TRBV29-1 TRBD1 . TGCAGCGACGGACAGGACGATGGCTACACCTTC CSDGQDDGYTF
TRBJ2-2 TRBV28 . many TGTGCCAGCAGTTTATTTGGGGACACCGGGGAGCTGTTTTTT CASSLFGDTGELFF
TRBJ2-5 TRBV7-8 . many TGTGCCAGCAGCTTAAGGGTCTCTCTGGGGGGAGGCCCCCAAGAGACCCAGTACTTC CASSLRVSLGGGPQETQYF
TRBJ2-7 TRBV18 . few TGTGCCAGCTCACTTTCGATGGGGGCTGACGAGCAGTACTTC CASSLSMGADEQYF
TRBJ1-6 TRBV6-5 . many TGTGCCAGCAGTTACCTGGCAGGGGATTCACCCCTCCACTTT CASSYLAGDSPLHF
TRBJ2-2 TRBV2 . many TGTGCCAGCAATGACCTTAACGGGGAGCTGTTTTTT CASNDLNGELFF
TRBJ2-3 TRBV12-3/TRBV12-4 TRBD2 many TGTGCCAACTCCGGGGGGGTAGCTCTGGCAGATACGCAGTATTTT CANSGGVALADTQYF
TRBJ2-1 TRBV20-1 TRBD2 many TGCAGTTCCCTAGCGGACTCCTACAATGAGCAGTTCTTC CSSLADSYNEQFF
TRBJ2-5 TRBV6-1 TRBD1 many TGTGCCAGCAGTGGGTGGGACAGAAGTCAAGAGACCCAGTACTTC CASSGWDRSQETQYF
TRBJ2-7 TRBV12-3/TRBV12-4 TRBD2 many TGTGCCAGCAGTCCGGGACTAGCTATCTACGAGCAGTACTTC CASSPGLAIYEQYF
TRBJ1-5 TRBV2 . many TGTGCCAGCACTTCGAGGGCGGGTAGCAATCAGCCCCAGCATTTT CASTSRAGSNQPQHF
TRBJ2-1 TRBV5-1 TRBD2 many TGCGCCAGCAGCTTGTCTAGCGGGCAAACCACACGGATCTTC CASSLSSGQTTRIF
TRBJ1-1 TRBV18 TRBD1 many TGTGCCAGCTCACCTGAAACCGGGACAGTAGTTATGAACACTGAAGCTTTCTTT CASSPETGTVVMNTEAFF
TRBJ2-7 TRBV28 TRBD1 many TGTGCCAGCAGCGAACGACAGGGGGCATTCGAGCAGTACTTC CASSERQGAFEQYF
TRBJ2-1 TRBV13 TRBD2 many TGTGCCAGCAGCTTGAGTGCGGGGGAGGGCAGCTCCAATGAGCAGTTCTTC CASSLSAGEGSSNEQFF
TRBJ1-1 TRBV7-2 . many TGTGCCAGCAGCCCCAGGTCTACCACTGAAGCTTTCTTT CASSPRSTTEAFF
TRBJ1-2 TRBV20-1 TRBD1 many TGCAGTGCTAGTGCTGAGGGGGCTTTGGGAGTCAGGCGGACCTATGGCTACACCTTC CSASAEGALGVRRTYGYTF
TRBJ2-7 TRBV18 . many TGTGCCAGCTCACCGCCGTCTGGGACCGAGCAGTACTTC CASSPPSGTEQYF
TRBJ1-2 TRBV20-1 . . TGCAGTGCTAGAGATCGGGGGGGGCACGGCTACACCTTC CSARDRGGHGYTF
TRBJ1-5 TRBV7-2 . . TGTGCCAGCAGCCCGGCGGGGGTCAATCAGCCCCAGCATTTT CASSPAGVNQPQHF
TRBJ2-1 TRBV11-2 TRBD2 many TGTGCCAGCAGCTTAGTTACTAGCGGGAGATTCAATGAGCAGTTCTTC CASSLVTSGRFNEQFF
TRBJ2-7 TRBV11-2 TRBD1 many TGTGCCAGCAGCTTAGGACCGGGACAGGACGGGTACGAGCAGTACTTC CASSLGPGQDGYEQYF
TRBJ2-7 TRBV10-3 TRBD2 many TGTGCCATCAGTGACGCCTCCAGCGGGAGCATGAACGAGCAGTACTTC CAISDASSGSMNEQYF
TRBJ1-1 TRBV18 . many TGTGCCAGCGGGGAGGACACTGAAGCTTTCTTT CASGEDTEAFF
TRBJ2-1 TRBV15 TRBD2 many TGTGCCACCAGCAGAGATCGGACTAGCGGCCATAATGAGCAGTTCTTC CATSRDRTSGHNEQFF
TRBJ2-7 TRBV6-5 TRBD1 . TGTGCCAGCAGTTCGGGAACAGGGGCCAGTAGCTTC CASSSGTGASSF
TRBJ2-3 TRBV6-1 . many TGTGCCAGCAGCTTTTCTCTCTTCACAGATACGCAGTATTTT CASSFSLFTDTQYF
TRBJ1-5 TRBV19 . many TGTGCCAGTAGTAACACGCCAGAATACCAGCCCCAGCATTTT CASSNTPEYQPQHF
TRBJ2-1 TRBV5-1 TRBD2 many TGCGCCAGCAGCTACGATCGCGGGAGGGCCGGCAATGAGCAGTTCTTC CASSYDRGRAGNEQFF
TRBJ1-4 TRBV24-1 . many TGTGCCACCATGAAGGGGGCTAATGAAAAACTGTTTTTT CATMKGANEKLFF
TRBJ2-1 TRBV9 . . TGTGCCAGCAGCGTAGGAGGGGGAGATGAGCAGTTCTTC CASSVGGGDEQFF
TRBJ2-6 TRBV7-9 . many TGTGCCAGCAGCTTAGCATCTGGGGCCAACGTCCTGACTTTC CASSLASGANVLTF
TRBJ2-1 TRBV5-6 TRBD2 many TGTGCCAGCAGCTATAGTGGCCTAGCGGGGTTAAACAATGAGCAGTTCTTC CASSYSGLAGLNNEQFF
TRBJ1-5 TRBV19 . . TGTGCCAGTAGTATAGGATCGGTGAATCAGCCCCAGCATTTT CASSIGSVNQPQHF
TRBJ2-1 TRBV12-3/TRBV12-4 TRBD2 many TGTGCCAGCAGTTCCCTGACTAGCGGCTTCTACAATGAGCAGTTCTTC CASSSLTSGFYNEQFF
TRBJ2-2 TRBV24-1 TRBD1 few TGTGCCACCGCTTCCGGGACAGGCCTGAAGAGGAACACCGGGGAGCTGTTTTTT CATASGTGLKRNTGELFF
TRBJ1-1 TRBV7-6 TRBD1 many TGTGCCAGCAGCCGCACAGGGGACCTTGAAGCTTTCTTT CASSRTGDLEAFF
TRBJ2-5 TRBV5-4 . many TGTGCCAGCAGACCCGGCAGGGGAGTGTACCAAGAGACCCAGTACTTC CASRPGRGVYQETQYF